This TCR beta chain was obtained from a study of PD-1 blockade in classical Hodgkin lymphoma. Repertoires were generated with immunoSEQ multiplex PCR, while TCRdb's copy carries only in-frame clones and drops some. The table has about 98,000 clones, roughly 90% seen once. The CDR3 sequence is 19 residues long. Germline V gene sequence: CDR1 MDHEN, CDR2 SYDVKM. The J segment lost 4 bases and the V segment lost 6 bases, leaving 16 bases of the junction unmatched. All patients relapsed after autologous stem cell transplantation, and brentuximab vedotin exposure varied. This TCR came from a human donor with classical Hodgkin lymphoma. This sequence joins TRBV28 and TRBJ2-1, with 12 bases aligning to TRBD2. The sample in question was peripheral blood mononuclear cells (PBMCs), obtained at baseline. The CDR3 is CASSLPRTSGKGPYNEQFF. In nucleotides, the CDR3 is TGTGCCAGCAGCCTGCCAAGGACTAGCGGGAAGGGCCCATACAATGAGCAGTTCTTC.